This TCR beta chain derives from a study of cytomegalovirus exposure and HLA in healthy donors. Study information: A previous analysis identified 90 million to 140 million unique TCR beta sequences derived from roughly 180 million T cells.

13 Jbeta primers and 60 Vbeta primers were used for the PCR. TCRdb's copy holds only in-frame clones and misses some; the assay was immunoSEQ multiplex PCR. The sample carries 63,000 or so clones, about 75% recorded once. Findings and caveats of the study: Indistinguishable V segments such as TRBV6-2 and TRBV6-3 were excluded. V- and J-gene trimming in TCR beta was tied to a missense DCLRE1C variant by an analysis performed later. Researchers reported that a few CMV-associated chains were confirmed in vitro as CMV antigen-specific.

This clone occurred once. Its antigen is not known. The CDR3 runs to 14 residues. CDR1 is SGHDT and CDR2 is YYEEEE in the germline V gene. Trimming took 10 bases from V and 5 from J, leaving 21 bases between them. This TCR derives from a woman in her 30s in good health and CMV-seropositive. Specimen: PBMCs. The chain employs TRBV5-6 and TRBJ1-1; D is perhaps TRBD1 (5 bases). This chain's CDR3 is CASRQGLGLTEAFF. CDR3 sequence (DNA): TGTGCCTCCAGGCAGGGTCTGGGCCTTACTGAAGCTTTCTTT.